The T cell receptor (beta chain) under discussion was sequenced for a study of cytomegalovirus exposure and HLA in healthy donors. This clone has a handful of counts. This PCR relied on a set of 60 Vbeta primers and 13 Jbeta primers. TCRdb's table, derived via immunoSEQ multiplex PCR, lists solely in-frame clones and lacks some. This table holds 100,000 or so clones, 9.5% to 15% found once. V was cut by 2 bases and J by 8 bases, with 13 bases left in between. This CDR3 comprises 14 residues. Germline assignment: CDR1 SEHNR and CDR2 FQNEAQ (reference sequence). The chain combines TRBV7-9 with TRBJ1-3; perhaps TRBD1 as D (5 bases). The material sequenced was PBMCs. This sequence was found in a man between 35 and 55 years old in good health and CMV-seropositive. The CDR3 region has the DNA TGTGCCAGCAGCTTAAAAGGTCAGGGCTACACCATATATTTT. Translated, it gives CASSLKGQGYTIYF.